This T cell receptor (beta chain) was identified in a study of vaccination and CD4 T cells after COVID-19. General study results and limits: Median 86.3% of reactive clones detected in convalescent patients emerged only post-vaccination.

The treatment was: approximately 9-day PBMC culture with coronavirus spike peptide pools or control peptides (ViraFEST assay). Cells received half-medium changes with fresh IL-2 medium on days 3 and 7. Following culture for 10 days, CD4+ T cells were isolated by negative selection. The CDR3 length is 15 residues. Trimming shortened V by 4 bases and J by 5 bases, and 17 bases separated the two germline ends. This clonotype was detected a few times. The target antigen is unknown. An Oncomine TCR Beta short-read assay was used to sequence the DNA from cultured CD4+ T cells. TCRdb re-derived calls from the PCR reads in MiXCR, one entry per CDR3 protein. The repertoire includes over 10,000 distinct CDR3 sequences, 35% to 50% of them detected once, and about 8.6% sits in the top ten.

Sequenced sample: CD4+ T cells from blood, cultured in vitro. The V and J genes are TRBV12-3 or TRBV12-4 and TRBJ2-5, with TRBD2 as a possible D gene (5 bases). The TCR was taken from a human donor who had recovered from COVID-19. CDR3 nucleotides: TGTGCCAGCAGTTATTCCAGAGGGTCCGGGGAGACCCAGTACTTC. Translation: CASSYSRGSGETQYF.